The clone carrying this T cell receptor (beta chain) was counted a few times. What it binds is not known. The data originate from a study of spatial heterogeneity in lung cancer. Looking at the study overall: The donors, 60 to 80 patients with untreated early-stage non-small cell lung cancer, provided the samples.

Findings of the study overall: At tumor resection, ubiquitous expanded TCRs were detected in blood more often than later.

The germline CDR1 and CDR2 sequences are DFQATT and SNEGSKA (reference sequence). V was cut by 6 bases and J by 4 bases, with 16 bases left in between. The CDR3 covers 14 residues. TCRdb redid the calling of the 5' RACE reads with MiXCR, one entry per CDR3 protein. The top ten clones hold 20% to 25% of a sample with roughly 26,000 distinct CDR3 sequences, approximately 5.5% of them seen once. The time point here: blood at routine non-recurrence follow-up after resection. Tumor, nontumor lung or frozen PBMC supplied whole RNA that was sequenced unsorted. This rearrangement joins TRBV20-1 to TRBJ2-1, with TRBD2 as a possible D gene (6 bases). The sample here was PBMCs, taken at follow-up. This TCR derives from a male donor with early-stage non-small cell lung cancer. The CDR3 nucleotides are TGCAGTGCCTCCCAGGTTGGAGGGTACAATGAGCAGTTCTTC. It is translated as CSASQVGGYNEQFF.